The entry below gives a single T cell receptor beta chain sequence along with its context. This sample is drawn from a study of technical replicates of blood from a handful of donors. Method: immunoSEQ multiplex PCR; TCRdb's copy keeps in-frame clones and lacks some. The data show approximately 88,000 clones, roughly 96% seen once. Sequenced: T cells isolated from PBMCs. The receptor was isolated from a human donor in good health.

The CDR3 sequence: CASRAGTGFEKLFF. CDR3 nucleotides: TGTGCCAGCAGAGCCGGGACAGGGTTTGAAAAACTGTTTTTT. The rearrangement uses TRBV2 and TRBJ1-4; the match to TRBD1 covers 9 bases. The CDR3 covers 14 residues. Germline CDR1 is SNHLY and CDR2 is FYNNEI. V shed 6 bases, J shed 7 bases, and the junction held 6 bases outside the gene matches. Supplemented by reference TRBV2 and TRBJ1-4, the full variable domain reads EPEVTQTPSHQVTQMGQEVILRCVPISNHLYFYWYRQILGQKVEFLVSFYNNEISEKSEIFDDQFSVERPDGSNFTLKIRSTKLEDSAMYFCASRAGTGFEKLFFGSGTQLSVL.